A single sample gave rise to the 23 T cell receptor beta chains below, sequenced in a study of blood T cell repertoires in COVID-19. TCRdb's copy holds only in-frame clones and misses some; the assay was immunoSEQ multiplex PCR. The sample lists about 200,000 clones, 87% occurring once. The source material was PBMCs or T cells enriched from blood (not recorded which). These receptors were obtained from a woman between 25 and 40 years old who had recovered from COVID-19.

The genes are TRBV19 and TRBJ1-5, with 7 positions matching TRBD1. The ends lost 7 bases at V and 0 bases at J; junction bases unmatched: 12. The CDR3 loop spans 17 amino acids. CDR1 is LNHDA and CDR2 is SQIVND in the germline V gene (reference sequence). The CDR3 sequence is CASTTAGGQDSNQPQHF. CDR3 coding DNA: TGTGCCAGTACCACCGCAGGTGGACAGGATAGCAATCAGCCCCAGCATTTT. Complete variable domain (other parts from reference TRBV19 and TRBJ1-5): DGGITQSPKYLFRKEGQNVTLSCEQNLNHDAMYWYRQDPGQGLRLIYYSQIVNDFQKGDIAEGYSVSREKKESFPLTVTSAQKNPTAFYLCASTTAGGQDSNQPQHFGDGTRLSIL.

The V and J genes are TRBV19 and TRBJ1-2; 10 bases agree with TRBD1. The CDR3 totals 15 residues. Unmatched junction bases numbered 10, after V lost 6 bases and J lost 6 bases. Germline CDR1 and CDR2: LNHDA and SQIVND (reference sequence). CDR3 protein: CASSLRGTGVDGYTF. CDR3 DNA: TGTGCCAGTAGCCTACGCGGGACAGGGGTCGATGGCTACACCTTC.

J is TRBJ2-7 and V is TRBV29-1; 12 nucleotides line up with TRBD2. Trimming removed 2 bases from V and 3 bases from J; junction bases left unmatched: 5. The CDR3 runs to 15 residues. CDR1 SQVTM and CDR2 ANQGSEA come from the germline V gene. CDR3 loop: CSVESPSGRVYEQYF. The DNA of the CDR3 is TGCAGCGTTGAATCTCCTAGCGGGAGGGTCTACGAGCAGTACTTC.

The chain combines TRBV6-5 with TRBJ1-5; D might be TRBD1 (5 bases). The ends were cut back, 4 bases at V and 1 base at J, with 8 bases in the middle. There are 14 residues in the CDR3. The V gene's germline CDR1 is MNHEY and CDR2 SVGAGI. The chain's CDR3 is CASSSGGSNQPQHF. The CDR3 DNA follows: TGTGCCAGCAGTTCCGGGGGGAGCAATCAGCCCCAGCATTTT.

CDR3 in amino acids: CASSLGLAYEQYF. DNA of the CDR3: TGTGCCAGCAGTTTGGGACTGGCCTACGAGCAGTACTTC. V and J are TRBV27 and TRBJ2-7; D might be TRBD2 (6 bases). CDR1 and CDR2 (germline): MNHEY, SMNVEV (reference sequence). This CDR3 is 13 amino acids long. The V and J ends lost 3 bases and 2 bases respectively, with 8 bases between them.

V usage is TRBV6-2 or TRBV6-3 and J usage is TRBJ1-5; 7 bases line up with TRBD1. Germline loops: CDR1 MNHEY, CDR2 SVGEGT. The CDR3 has 13 residues. Trimming took 5 bases from V and 9 from J; bases not matched to a gene: 7. This chain's CDR3 is CASSTGVKGPQHF. Here the CDR3 DNA reads TGTGCCAGCAGTACAGGGGTGAAGGGGCCCCAGCATTTT.

The chain is built from TRBV30 and TRBJ1-5; TRBD1 is a possible D gene (6 bases). The CDR3 consists of 14 residues. CDR1 GTSNPN and CDR2 SVGIG come from the germline V gene (reference sequence). V lost 1 base to trimming and J lost 0 bases, with 7 bases between them. The CDR3 reads CAWSEGDSNQPQHF. The CDR3 DNA follows: TGTGCCTGGAGTGAGGGGGATAGCAATCAGCCCCAGCATTTT.

The rearrangement joins TRBV18 to TRBJ1-1, with 7 bases identical to TRBD1. The CDR3 covers 16 residues. CDR1 is KGHSH and CDR2 is LQKENI in the germline V gene. V lost 8 bases, J lost 3 bases, and 15 bases stayed unmatched. DNA of the CDR3: TGTGCCAGCATCAATAGGCTTCGACAGGGTTACACTGAAGCTTTCTTT. It is translated as CASINRLRQGYTEAFF.

The genes are TRBV24-1 and TRBJ2-2; 11 bases agree with TRBD2. Germline lookup yields CDR1 KGHDR and CDR2 SFDVKD. V was pared by 4 bases and J by 9 bases, with 6 bases of the junction left unmatched. The CDR3 spans 15 residues. The CDR3: CATSEPLAGDRELFF. CDR3 DNA: TGTGCCACCAGTGAACCACTAGCGGGAGACCGGGAGCTGTTTTTT.

In DNA form, the CDR3 reads TGTGCCACCAGCAGAGATAGCACCGAAAAAGAGACCCAGTACTTC. It is translated as CATSRDSTEKETQYF. The V gene is TRBV15, the J gene TRBJ2-5; no firm D call. V dropped 0 bases and J dropped 3 bases, with 11 bases sitting between them. Germline V gene sequence: CDR1 LNHNV, CDR2 YYDKDF (reference sequence). This CDR3 contains 15 residues. The whole variable domain, filled in from reference TRBV15 and TRBJ2-5, reads DAMVIQNPRYQVTQFGKPVTLSCSQTLNHNVMYWYQQKSSQAPKLLFHYYDKDFNNEADTPDNFQSRRPNTSFCFLDIRSPGLGDTAMYLCATSRDSTEKETQYFGPGTRLLVL.

The sample holds a few counts of this clone. The chain links TRBV3-1 (or the pseudogene TRBV3-2) to TRBJ1-1, with 9 bases lining up with TRBD1. Per the germline V gene, CDR1 is LGHDT and CDR2 is YNNKEL (reference sequence). This CDR3 spans 16 amino acids. The V and J ends lost 1 base and 1 base, in that order; junction bases with no gene match: 4. The chain's CDR3 is CASSQVQGAGNTEAFF. CDR3 coding DNA: TGTGCCAGCAGCCAAGTACAGGGGGCGGGGAACACTGAAGCTTTCTTT.

This chain links TRBV29-1 with TRBJ2-3, with D possibly matching TRBD1 (5 bases). Deletions cut 0 bases from V and 4 bases from J, with 17 bases between. This CDR3 has 16 residues. From germline, CDR1 is SQVTM and CDR2 ANQGSEA. CDR3 bases: TGCAGCGTTGAAGATCTCAGGGCTGGTGCTCCAGATACGCAGTATTTT. It yields the protein CSVEDLRAGAPDTQYF.

This chain uses TRBV19 with TRBJ2-3; 9 bases are shared with TRBD2. This CDR3 is 17 amino acids long. Germline V gene sequence: CDR1 LNHDA, CDR2 SQIVND (reference sequence). V trimming: 6 bases; J trimming: 4 bases; junction bases outside the gene matches: 14. CDR3 in amino acids: CASRDFGAGGGADTQYF. The CDR3 DNA sequence: TGTGCCAGTAGGGATTTTGGAGCGGGGGGAGGCGCAGATACGCAGTATTTT. The full variable domain, rest sourced from reference TRBV19 and TRBJ2-3, is DGGITQSPKYLFRKEGQNVTLSCEQNLNHDAMYWYRQDPGQGLRLIYYSQIVNDFQKGDIAEGYSVSREKKESFPLTVTSAQKNPTAFYLCASRDFGAGGGADTQYFGPGTRLTVL.

The genes are TRBV7-2 and TRBJ2-1; the match to TRBD2 covers 11 bases. The CDR3 consists of 16 residues. Germline values: CDR1 SGHTA, CDR2 FQGNSA. J was trimmed by 3 bases and V by 4 bases; bases with no gene match: 5. The CDR3 nucleotides are TGTGCCAGCAGCTCAAGACTAGCGGGAAACTACAATGAGCAGTTCTTC. Amino acids: CASSSRLAGNYNEQFF.

The rearrangement links TRBV18 to TRBJ1-1; a possible D gene is TRBD1 (6 bases). The germline V and J ends were trimmed by 1 base and 3 bases, with 9 bases remaining between them. Germline CDR1 reads KGHSH; CDR2 reads LQKENI. The CDR3 runs 14 residues. DNA for the CDR3: TGTGCCAGCTCACCACAGGGGGGGTACACTGAAGCTTTCTTT. This gives the protein CASSPQGGYTEAFF.

The chain uses TRBV30 and TRBJ2-1; perhaps TRBD2 as D (5 bases). The CDR3 has 15 residues. Trimming cost V 2 bases and J 8 bases, with 19 bases left between them. Per germline, CDR1 GTSNPN and CDR2 SVGIG (reference sequence). CDR3 coding DNA: TGTGCCTGGAGTTACGGAGATCGGGATGGGGATGAGCAGTTCTTC. This sequence encodes CAWSYGDRDGDEQFF. Drawing the rest from reference TRBV30 and TRBJ2-1, the complete variable domain is SQTIHQWPATLVQPVGSPLSLECTVEGTSNPNLYWYRQAAGRGLQLLFYSVGIGQISSEVPQNLSASRPQDRQFILSSKKLLLSDSGFYLCAWSYGDRDGDEQFFGPGTRLTVL.

The chain joins TRBV19 to TRBJ1-2; D gene uncertain. The V gene lost 6 bases and the J gene lost 2 bases, with 16 bases spanning the gap. This CDR3 is built from 15 residues. Germline V gives CDR1 LNHDA, CDR2 SQIVND (reference sequence). CDR3 region: CASSHRGGENYGYTF. DNA for the CDR3: TGTGCCAGTAGCCATCGAGGTGGCGAAAACTATGGCTACACCTTC.

The chain is built from TRBV7-9 and TRBJ1-1; D is ambiguous. Trimming cost V 5 bases and J 1 base, with 17 bases left between them. CDR3 length equals 16 residues. CDR1 and CDR2 from the germline V gene are SEHNR and FQNEAQ (reference sequence). CDR3 DNA: TGTGCCAGCAGCCCAAGGAGGAGTGGGAGGAACACTGAAGCTTTCTTT. Its translation is CASSPRRSGRNTEAFF.

This chain connects TRBV9 to TRBJ1-1; 7 nucleotides line up with TRBD1. Germline loops: CDR1 SGDLS, CDR2 YYNGEE. The CDR3 spans 17 residues. V dropped 0 bases and J dropped 4; count of bases not matched to a gene: 12. The chain's CDR3 is CASSVVQTGSGSTEAFF. As DNA, the CDR3 is TGTGCCAGCAGCGTAGTCCAGACAGGGTCGGGTAGCACTGAAGCTTTCTTT. Based on the CDR3 plus reference TRBV9 and TRBJ1-1, the full variable domain is DSGVTQTPKHLITATGQRVTLRCSPRSGDLSVYWYQQSLDQGLQFLIQYYNGEERAKGNILERFSAQQFPDLHSELNLSSLELGDSALYFCASSVVQTGSGSTEAFFGQGTRLTVV.

The V call is TRBV5-1, the J call TRBJ2-1; no firm D call. Trimming removed 0 bases at V and 10 bases at J, with 8 bases between. Germline-derived CDR1 and CDR2 are SGHRS and YFSETQ. The CDR3 sequence is 12 residues long. CDR3 region: CASSLDIGEQFF. Written as DNA, the CDR3 is TGCGCCAGCAGCTTGGACATCGGGGAGCAGTTCTTC.

The chain uses TRBV11-2 and TRBJ2-3; 13 positions match TRBD2. V shed 6 bases, J shed 4 bases, and the junction held 4 bases outside the gene matches. CDR3 size: 15 residues. The germline CDR1 and CDR2 sequences are SGHAT and FQNNGV. In DNA form, the CDR3 reads TGTGCCAGCAGTCGGACTAGCGGGAGCGCAGATACGCAGTATTTT. Translated: CASSRTSGSADTQYF. Variable domain in full (rest from reference TRBV11-2 and TRBJ2-3): EAGVAQSPRYKIIEKRQSVAFWCNPISGHATLYWYQQILGQGPKLLIQFQNNGVVDDSQLPKDRFSAERLKGVDSTLKIQPAKLEDSAVYLCASSRTSGSADTQYFGPGTRLTVL.

This chain links TRBV29-1 with TRBJ1-2; perhaps TRBD1 as D (5 bases). The V gene's germline CDR1 is SQVTM and CDR2 ANQGSEA. V was shortened by 7 bases and J by 8 bases, with 14 bases between the two germline ends. CDR3 length: 11 amino acids. For the CDR3, the DNA is TGCAGCGGAAAGGAGGGGAGCGGCTACACCTTC. Protein sequence: CSGKEGSGYTF.

The rearrangement uses TRBV11-3 and TRBJ2-3; TRBD2 is a possible D gene (5 bases). This CDR3 contains 14 residues. V was clipped by 1 base and J by 5 bases, with 10 bases between them. Germline CDR1 SGHNT, CDR2 YENEEA. CDR3 nucleotide sequence: TGTGCCAGCAGCTTAGGCGGCGGGTTAGATACGCAGTATTTT. Residues: CASSLGGGLDTQYF.